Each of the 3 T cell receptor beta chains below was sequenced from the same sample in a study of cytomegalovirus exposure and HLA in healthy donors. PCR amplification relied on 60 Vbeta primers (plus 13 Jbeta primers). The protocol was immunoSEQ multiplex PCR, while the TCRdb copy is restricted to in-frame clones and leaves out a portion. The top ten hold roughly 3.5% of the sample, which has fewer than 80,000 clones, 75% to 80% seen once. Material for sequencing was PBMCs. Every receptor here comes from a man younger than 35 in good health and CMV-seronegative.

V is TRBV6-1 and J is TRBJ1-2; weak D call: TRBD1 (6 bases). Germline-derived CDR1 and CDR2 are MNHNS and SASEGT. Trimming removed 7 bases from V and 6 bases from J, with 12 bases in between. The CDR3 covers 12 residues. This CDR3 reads CASTRGGDGYTF. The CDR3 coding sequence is TGTGCCAGCACCAGGGGCGGAGATGGCTACACCTTC.

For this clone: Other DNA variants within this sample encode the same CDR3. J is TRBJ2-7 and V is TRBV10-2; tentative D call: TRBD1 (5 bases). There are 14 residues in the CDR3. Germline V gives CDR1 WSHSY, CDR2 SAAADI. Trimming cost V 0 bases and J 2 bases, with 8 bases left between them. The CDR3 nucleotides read TGCGCCAGCAGTGAGTCCTGGGGCCCCTACGAGCAGTACTTC. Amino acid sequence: CASSESWGPYEQYF.

CDR3 loop: CASRQGATSGGAGEQFF. CDR3 coding DNA: TGTGCCAGTCGACAGGGGGCGACTAGCGGGGGGGCCGGAGAGCAGTTCTTC. The chain joins TRBV10-3 to TRBJ2-1; the match to TRBD2 covers 14 bases. Germline loops: CDR1 ENHRY, CDR2 SYGVKD. The CDR3 is made up of 17 amino acids. The junction had 18 bases not matched to a gene; V was cut back by 10 bases and J by 10 bases.